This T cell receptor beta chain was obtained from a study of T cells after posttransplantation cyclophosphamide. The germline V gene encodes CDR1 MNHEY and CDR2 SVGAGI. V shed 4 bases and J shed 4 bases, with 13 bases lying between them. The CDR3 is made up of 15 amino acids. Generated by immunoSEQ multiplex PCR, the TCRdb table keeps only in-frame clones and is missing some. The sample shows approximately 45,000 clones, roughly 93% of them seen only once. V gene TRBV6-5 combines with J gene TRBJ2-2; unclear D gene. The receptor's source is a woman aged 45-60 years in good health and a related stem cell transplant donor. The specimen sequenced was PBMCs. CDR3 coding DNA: TGTGCCAGCAGTTCCCTAACCCGAAGCACCGGGGAGCTGTTTTTT. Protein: CASSSLTRSTGELFF.